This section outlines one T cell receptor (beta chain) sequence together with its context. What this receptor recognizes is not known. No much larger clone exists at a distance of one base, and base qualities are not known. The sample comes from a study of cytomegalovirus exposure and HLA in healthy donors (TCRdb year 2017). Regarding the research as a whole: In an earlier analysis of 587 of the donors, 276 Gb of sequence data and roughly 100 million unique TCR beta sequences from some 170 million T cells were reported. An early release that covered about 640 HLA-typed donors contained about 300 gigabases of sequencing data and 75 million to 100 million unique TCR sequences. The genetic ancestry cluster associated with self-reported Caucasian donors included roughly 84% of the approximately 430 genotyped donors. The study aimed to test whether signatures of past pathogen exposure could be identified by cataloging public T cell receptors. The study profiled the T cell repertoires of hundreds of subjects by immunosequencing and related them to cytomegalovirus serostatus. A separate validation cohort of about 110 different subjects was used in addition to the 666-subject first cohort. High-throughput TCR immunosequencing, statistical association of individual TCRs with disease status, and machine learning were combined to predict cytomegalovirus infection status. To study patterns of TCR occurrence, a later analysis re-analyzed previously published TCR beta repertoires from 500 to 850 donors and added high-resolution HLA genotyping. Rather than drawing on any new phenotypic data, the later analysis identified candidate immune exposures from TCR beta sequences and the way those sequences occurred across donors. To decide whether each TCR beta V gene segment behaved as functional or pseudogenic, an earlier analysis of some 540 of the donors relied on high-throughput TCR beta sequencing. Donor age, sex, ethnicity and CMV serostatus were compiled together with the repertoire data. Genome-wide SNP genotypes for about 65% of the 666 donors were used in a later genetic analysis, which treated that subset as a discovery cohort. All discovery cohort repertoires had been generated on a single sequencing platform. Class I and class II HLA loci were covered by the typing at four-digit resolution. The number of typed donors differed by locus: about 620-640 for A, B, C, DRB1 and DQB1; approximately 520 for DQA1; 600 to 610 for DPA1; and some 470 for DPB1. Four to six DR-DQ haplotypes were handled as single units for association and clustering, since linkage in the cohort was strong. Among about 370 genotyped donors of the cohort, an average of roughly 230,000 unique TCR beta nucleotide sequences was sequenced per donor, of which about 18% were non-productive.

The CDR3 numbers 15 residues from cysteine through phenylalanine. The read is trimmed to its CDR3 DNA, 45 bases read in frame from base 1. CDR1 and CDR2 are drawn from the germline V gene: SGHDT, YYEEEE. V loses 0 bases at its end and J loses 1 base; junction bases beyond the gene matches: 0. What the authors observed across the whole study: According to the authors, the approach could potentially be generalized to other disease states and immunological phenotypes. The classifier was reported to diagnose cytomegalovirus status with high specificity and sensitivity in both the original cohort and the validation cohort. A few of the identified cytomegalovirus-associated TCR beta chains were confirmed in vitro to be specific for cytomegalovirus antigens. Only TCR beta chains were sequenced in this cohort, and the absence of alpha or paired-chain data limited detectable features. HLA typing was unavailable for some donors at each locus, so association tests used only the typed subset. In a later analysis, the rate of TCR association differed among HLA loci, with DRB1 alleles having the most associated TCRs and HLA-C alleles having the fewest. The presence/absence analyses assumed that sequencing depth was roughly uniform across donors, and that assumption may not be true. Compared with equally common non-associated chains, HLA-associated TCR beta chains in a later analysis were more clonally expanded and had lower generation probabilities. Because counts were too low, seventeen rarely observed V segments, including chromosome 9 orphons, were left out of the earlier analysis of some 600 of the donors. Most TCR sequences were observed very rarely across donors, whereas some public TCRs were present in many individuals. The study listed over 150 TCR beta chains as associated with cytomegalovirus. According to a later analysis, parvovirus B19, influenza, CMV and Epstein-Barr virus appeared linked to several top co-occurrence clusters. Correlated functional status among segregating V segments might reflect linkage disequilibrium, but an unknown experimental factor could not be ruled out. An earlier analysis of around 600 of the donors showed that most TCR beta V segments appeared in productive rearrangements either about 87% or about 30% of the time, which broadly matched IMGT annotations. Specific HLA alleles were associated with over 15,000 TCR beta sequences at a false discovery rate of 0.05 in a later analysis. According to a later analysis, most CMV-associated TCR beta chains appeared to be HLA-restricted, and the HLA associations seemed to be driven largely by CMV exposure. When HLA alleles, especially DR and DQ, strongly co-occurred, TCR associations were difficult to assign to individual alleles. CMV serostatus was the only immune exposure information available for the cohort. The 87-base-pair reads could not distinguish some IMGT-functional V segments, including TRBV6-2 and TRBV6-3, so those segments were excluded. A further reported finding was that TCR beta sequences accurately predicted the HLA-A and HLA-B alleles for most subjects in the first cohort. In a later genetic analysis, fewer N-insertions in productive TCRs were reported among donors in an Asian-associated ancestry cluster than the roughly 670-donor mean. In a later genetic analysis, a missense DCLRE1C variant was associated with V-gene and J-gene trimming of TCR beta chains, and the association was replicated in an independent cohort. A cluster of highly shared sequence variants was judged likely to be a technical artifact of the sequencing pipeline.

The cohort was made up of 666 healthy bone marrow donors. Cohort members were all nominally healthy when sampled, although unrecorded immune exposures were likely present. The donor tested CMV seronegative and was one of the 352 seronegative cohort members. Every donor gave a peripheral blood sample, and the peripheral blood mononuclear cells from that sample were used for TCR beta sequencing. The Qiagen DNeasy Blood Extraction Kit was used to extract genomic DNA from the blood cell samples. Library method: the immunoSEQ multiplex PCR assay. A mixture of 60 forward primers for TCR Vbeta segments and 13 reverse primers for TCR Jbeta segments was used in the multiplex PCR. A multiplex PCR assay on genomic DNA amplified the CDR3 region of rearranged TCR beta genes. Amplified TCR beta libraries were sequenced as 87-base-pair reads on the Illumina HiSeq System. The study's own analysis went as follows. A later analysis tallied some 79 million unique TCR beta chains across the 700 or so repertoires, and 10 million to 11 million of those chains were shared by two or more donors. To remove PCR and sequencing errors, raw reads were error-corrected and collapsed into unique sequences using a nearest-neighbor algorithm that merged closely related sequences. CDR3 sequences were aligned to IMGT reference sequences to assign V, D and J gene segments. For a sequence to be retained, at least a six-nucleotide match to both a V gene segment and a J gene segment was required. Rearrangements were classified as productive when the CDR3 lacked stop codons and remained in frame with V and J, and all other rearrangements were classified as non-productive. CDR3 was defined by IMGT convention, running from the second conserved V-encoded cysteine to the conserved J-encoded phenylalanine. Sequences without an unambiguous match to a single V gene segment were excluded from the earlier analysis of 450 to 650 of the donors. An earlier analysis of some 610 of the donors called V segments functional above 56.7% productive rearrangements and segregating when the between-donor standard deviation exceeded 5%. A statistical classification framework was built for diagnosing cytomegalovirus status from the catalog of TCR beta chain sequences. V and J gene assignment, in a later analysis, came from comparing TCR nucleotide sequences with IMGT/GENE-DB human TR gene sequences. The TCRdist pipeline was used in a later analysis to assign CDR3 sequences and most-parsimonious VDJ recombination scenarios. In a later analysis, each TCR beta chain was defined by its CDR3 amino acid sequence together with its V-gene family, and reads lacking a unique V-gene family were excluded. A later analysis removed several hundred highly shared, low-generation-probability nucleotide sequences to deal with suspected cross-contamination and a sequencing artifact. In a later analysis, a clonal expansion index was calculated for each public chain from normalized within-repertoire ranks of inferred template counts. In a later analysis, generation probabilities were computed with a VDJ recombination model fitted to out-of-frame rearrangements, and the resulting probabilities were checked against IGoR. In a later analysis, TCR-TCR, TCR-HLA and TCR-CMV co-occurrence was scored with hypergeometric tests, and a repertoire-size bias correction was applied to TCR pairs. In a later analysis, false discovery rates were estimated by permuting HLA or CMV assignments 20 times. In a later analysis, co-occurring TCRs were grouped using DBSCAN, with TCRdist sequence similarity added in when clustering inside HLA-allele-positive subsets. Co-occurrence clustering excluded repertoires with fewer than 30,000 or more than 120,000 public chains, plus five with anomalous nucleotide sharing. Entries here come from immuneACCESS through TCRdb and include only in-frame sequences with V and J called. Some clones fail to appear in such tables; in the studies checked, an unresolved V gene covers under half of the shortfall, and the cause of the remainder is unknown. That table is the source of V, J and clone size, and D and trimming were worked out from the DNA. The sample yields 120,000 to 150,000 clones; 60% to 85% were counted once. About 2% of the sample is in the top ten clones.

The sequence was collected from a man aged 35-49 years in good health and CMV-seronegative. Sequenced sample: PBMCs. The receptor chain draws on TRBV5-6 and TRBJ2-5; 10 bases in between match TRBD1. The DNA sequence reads TGTGCCAGCAGCTTGGGACAGGGGGCCCAAGAGACCCAGTACTTC. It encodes CASSLGQGAQETQYF.